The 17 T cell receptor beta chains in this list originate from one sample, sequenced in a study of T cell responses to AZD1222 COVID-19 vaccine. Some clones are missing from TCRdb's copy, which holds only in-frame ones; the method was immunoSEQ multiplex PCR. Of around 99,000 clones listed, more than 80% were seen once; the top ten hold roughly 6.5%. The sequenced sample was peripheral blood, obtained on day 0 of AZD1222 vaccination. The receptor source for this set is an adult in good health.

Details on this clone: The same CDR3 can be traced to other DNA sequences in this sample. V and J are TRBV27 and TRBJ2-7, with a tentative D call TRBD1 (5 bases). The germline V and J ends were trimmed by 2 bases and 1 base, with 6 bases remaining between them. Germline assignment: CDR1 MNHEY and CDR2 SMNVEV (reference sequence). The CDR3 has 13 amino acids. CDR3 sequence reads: CASSLRQSYEQYF. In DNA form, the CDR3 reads TGTGCCAGCAGTTTACGACAGTCCTACGAGCAGTACTTC.

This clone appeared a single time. CDR3 nucleotide sequence: TGTGCCAGCATCTTTTCCACTGAAGCTTTCTTT. This codes for CASIFSTEAFF. This sequence joins TRBV2 and TRBJ1-1; D gene uncertain. V lost 7 bases and J lost 4, with 7 bases in between. The CDR3 extends over 11 amino acids. The germline V gene encodes CDR1 SNHLY and CDR2 FYNNEI.

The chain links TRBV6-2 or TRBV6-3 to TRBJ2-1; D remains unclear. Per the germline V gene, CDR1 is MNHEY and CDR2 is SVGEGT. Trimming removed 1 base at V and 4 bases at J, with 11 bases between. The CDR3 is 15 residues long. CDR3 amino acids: CASSYFQARYNEQFF. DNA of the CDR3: TGTGCCAGCAGTTACTTCCAGGCGCGGTACAATGAGCAGTTCTTC.

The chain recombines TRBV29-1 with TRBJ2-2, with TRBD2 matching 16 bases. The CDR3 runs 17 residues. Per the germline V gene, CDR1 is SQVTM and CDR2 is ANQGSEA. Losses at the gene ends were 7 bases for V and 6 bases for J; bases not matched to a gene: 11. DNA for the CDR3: TGCAGCGCGGGACTAGCGGGAGGGCCGGGAGGAGCCGGGGAGCTGTTTTTT. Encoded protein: CSAGLAGGPGGAGELFF.

CDR3 residues: CASSEGSGGQVGNTIYF. CDR3 nucleotide sequence: TGTGCCAGCAGCGAGGGGAGTGGTGGACAGGTCGGAAACACCATATATTTT. The chain recombines TRBV9 with TRBJ1-3; 7 bases agree with TRBD1. The J segment lost 4 bases and the V segment lost 3 bases, leaving 13 bases of the junction unmatched. The CDR3 spans 17 residues. CDR1 SGDLS and CDR2 YYNGEE come from the germline V gene.

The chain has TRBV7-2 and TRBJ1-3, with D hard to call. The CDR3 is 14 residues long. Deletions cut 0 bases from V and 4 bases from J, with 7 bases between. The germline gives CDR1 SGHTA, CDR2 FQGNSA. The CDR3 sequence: CASSLAGYGNTIYF. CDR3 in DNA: TGTGCCAGCAGCTTAGCAGGGTACGGAAACACCATATATTTT.

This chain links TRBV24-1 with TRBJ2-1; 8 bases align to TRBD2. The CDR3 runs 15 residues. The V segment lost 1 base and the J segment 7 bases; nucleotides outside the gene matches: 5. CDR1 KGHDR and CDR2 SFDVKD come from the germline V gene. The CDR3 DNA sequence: TGTGCCACCAGTGATTTCGGCGGGAGGACAAATGAGCAGTTCTTC. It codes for CATSDFGGRTNEQFF.

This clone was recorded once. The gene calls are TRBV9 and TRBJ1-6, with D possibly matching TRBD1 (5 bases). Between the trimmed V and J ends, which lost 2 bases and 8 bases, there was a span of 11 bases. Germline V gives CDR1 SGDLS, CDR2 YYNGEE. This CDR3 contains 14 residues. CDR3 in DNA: TGTGCCAGCAGCGTCCAGGGAATGGATTCACCCCTCCACTTT. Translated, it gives CASSVQGMDSPLHF.

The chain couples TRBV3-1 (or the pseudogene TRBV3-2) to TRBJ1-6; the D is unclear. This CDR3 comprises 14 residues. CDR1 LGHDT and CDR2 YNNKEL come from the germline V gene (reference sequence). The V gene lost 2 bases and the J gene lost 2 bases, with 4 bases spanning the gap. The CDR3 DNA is TGTGCCAGCAGCCAATACCCCTATAATTCACCCCTCCACTTT. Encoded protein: CASSQYPYNSPLHF.

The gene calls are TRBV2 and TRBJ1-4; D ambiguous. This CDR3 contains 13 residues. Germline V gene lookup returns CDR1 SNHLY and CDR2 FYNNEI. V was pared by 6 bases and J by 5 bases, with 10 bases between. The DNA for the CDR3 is TGTGCCAGCAGGAGAAAGGAGAATGAAAAACTGTTTTTT. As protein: CASRRKENEKLFF. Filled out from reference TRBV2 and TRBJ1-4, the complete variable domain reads EPEVTQTPSHQVTQMGQEVILRCVPISNHLYFYWYRQILGQKVEFLVSFYNNEISEKSEIFDDQFSVERPDGSNFTLKIRSTKLEDSAMYFCASRRKENEKLFFGSGTQLSVL.

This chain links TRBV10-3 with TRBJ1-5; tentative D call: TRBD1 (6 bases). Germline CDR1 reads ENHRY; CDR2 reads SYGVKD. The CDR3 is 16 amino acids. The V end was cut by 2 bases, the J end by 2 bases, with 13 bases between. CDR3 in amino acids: CAISERQVGGNQPQHF. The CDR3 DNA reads TGTGCCATCAGTGAGAGACAGGTGGGGGGCAATCAGCCCCAGCATTTT.

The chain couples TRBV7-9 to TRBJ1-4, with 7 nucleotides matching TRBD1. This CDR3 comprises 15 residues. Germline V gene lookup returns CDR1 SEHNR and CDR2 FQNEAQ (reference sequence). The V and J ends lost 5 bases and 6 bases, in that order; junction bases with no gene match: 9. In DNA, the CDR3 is TGTGCCAGCAGCGCCCGACAGGGAAGAGATGAAAAACTGTTTTTT. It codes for CASSARQGRDEKLFF.

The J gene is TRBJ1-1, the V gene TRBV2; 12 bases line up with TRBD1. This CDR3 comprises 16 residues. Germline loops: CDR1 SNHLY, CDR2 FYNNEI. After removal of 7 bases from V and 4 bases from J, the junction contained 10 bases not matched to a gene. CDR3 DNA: TGTGCCAGCATGATACCGGGACAGGGGGCTCTCACTGAAGCTTTCTTT. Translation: CASMIPGQGALTEAFF.

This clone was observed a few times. CDR3 sequence: CASSAQGMNTEAFF. The DNA for the CDR3 is TGTGCCAGCAGTGCACAGGGGATGAACACTGAAGCTTTCTTT. The chain employs TRBV2 and TRBJ1-1; 7 bases line up with TRBD1. With V trimmed by 4 bases and J by 0 bases, 2 bases remained unmatched. In germline, CDR1 is SNHLY, CDR2 FYNNEI. This CDR3 contains 14 residues. Full variable domain (outside the CDR3, taken from reference TRBV2 and TRBJ1-1): EPEVTQTPSHQVTQMGQEVILRCVPISNHLYFYWYRQILGQKVEFLVSFYNNEISEKSEIFDDQFSVERPDGSNFTLKIRSTKLEDSAMYFCASSAQGMNTEAFFGQGTRLTVV.

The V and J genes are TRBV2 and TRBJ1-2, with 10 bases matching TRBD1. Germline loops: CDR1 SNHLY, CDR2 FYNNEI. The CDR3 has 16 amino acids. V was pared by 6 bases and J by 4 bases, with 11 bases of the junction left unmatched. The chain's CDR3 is CASRIKPGQGPYGYTF. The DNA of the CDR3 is TGTGCCAGCAGAATTAAACCGGGACAGGGGCCCTATGGCTACACCTTC.

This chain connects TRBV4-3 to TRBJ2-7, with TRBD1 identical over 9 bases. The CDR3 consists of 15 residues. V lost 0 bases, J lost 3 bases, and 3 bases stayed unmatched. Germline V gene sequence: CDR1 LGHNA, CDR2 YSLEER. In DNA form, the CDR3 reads TGCGCCAGCAGCCAAGATAACAGGGGGCTCTACGAGCAGTACTTC. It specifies CASSQDNRGLYEQYF.

The chain's CDR3 is CASSLWEIPTDTQYF. In nucleotides, the CDR3 is TGTGCCAGCAGCTTGTGGGAGATCCCCACAGATACGCAGTATTTT. V usage is TRBV5-4 and J usage is TRBJ2-3, with a tentative D call TRBD2 (5 bases). Germline values: CDR1 SGHNT, CDR2 YYREEE (reference sequence). The CDR3 sequence is 15 residues long. V gave up 1 base and J gave up 2 bases, with 11 bases separating them.